These 6 T cell receptor beta chains share one sample of origin, sequenced in a study of shared clonotypes between healthy human individuals. Sequencing used immunoSEQ multiplex PCR; TCRdb keeps in-frame clones, though not all of them. This sample has 450,000 to 500,000 clones; 78% occur once, and the top ten carry 12%. What was sequenced was PBMCs. These receptors were taken from a woman aged 40 to 55 in good health. Some clones in this sample may be carry-over from other donors' samples.

The rearrangement uses TRBV18 and TRBJ1-2, with D possibly TRBD1 on 6 matching bases. There are 15 residues in the CDR3. V gave up 3 bases and J gave up 4 bases, with 15 bases separating them. The V gene's germline CDR1 is KGHSH and CDR2 LQKENI. CDR3 DNA sequence: TGTGCCAGCTCACCGACGAACGACAGGTCCTATGGCTACACCTTC. This encodes CASSPTNDRSYGYTF.

This rearrangement joins TRBV10-2 to TRBJ2-7; no clear D gene. This CDR3 region has 12 residues. CDR1 WSHSY and CDR2 SAAADI come from the germline V gene. Trimming cost V 3 bases and J 5 bases, with 8 bases left between them. DNA of the CDR3: TGCGCCAGCAGTGAAGGGTTCAACGAGCAGTACTTC. It encodes CASSEGFNEQYF.

This sequence joins TRBV28 and TRBJ2-5, with TRBD2 matching over 10 bases. Germline V gene sequence: CDR1 MDHEN, CDR2 SYDVKM. V lost 7 bases to trimming and J lost 3 bases; unmatched junction nucleotides: 8. The CDR3 runs 15 residues. The CDR3 sequence: CASKLAGASEETQYF. The CDR3 DNA is TGTGCCAGCAAGCTAGCGGGAGCATCAGAAGAGACCCAGTACTTC.

CDR3 bases: TGCGCCAGCAGCCAAGTTGTGGGTTACACCGGGGAGCTGTTTTTT. Amino acids: CASSQVVGYTGELFF. This chain uses TRBV4-3 with TRBJ2-2; D gene ambiguous. Between the trimmed V and J ends, which lost 1 base and 3 bases, there was a span of 9 bases. This CDR3 has 15 amino acids. The germline V gene encodes CDR1 LGHNA and CDR2 YSLEER.

As DNA, the CDR3 is TGTGCCAGCAGCTTAGTTGGGGGAGGGGATAATGAGCAGTTCTTC. It codes for CASSLVGGGDNEQFF. The chain has TRBV7-2 and TRBJ2-1; 7 bases match TRBD2. Germline CDR1 reads SGHTA; CDR2 reads FQGNSA. CDR3 length: 15 amino acids. Trimming removed 1 base from V and 7 bases from J; junction bases left unmatched: 7.

The rearrangement links TRBV19 to TRBJ1-1; TRBD1 aligns across 9 bases. Per the germline V gene, CDR1 is LNHDA and CDR2 is SQIVND (reference sequence). The V and J ends lost 7 bases and 9 bases, in that order; junction bases with no gene match: 12. The CDR3 extends over 14 amino acids. The CDR3 region is CASMTSGTGTKAFF. CDR3 bases: TGTGCCAGTATGACCTCCGGGACAGGGACTAAAGCTTTCTTT.